A selection of T cell receptor beta chains follows, all from one sample in a study of regulatory T cells in long-lasting Graves disease. TCRdb independently ran MiXCR on the multiplex PCR reads; one entry per CDR3 protein. The sample contains 400,000 to 600,000 distinct CDR3 sequences, about 22% of which appear only once. The starting material was peripheral blood mononuclear cells (PBMCs), obtained when the disease was refractory, from a patient treated with antithyroid drugs. The receptors shown here come from a female donor with Graves disease. Both conserved end residues are part of each CDR3. D genes are given only for firm matches. Clone sizes are given selectively: once, few, many, or a class where the clone is expanded.

>few|TRBD1|18|TRBJ1-1|TRBV4-1
TGCGCCAGCAGCCAAGATTTGCGACAGGGACCAACAAATTCTGAAGCTTTCTTT
CASSQDLRQGPTNSEAFF
>-|-|15|TRBJ1-6|TRBV7-2
TGTGCCAGCAGCCCTGAGACAGGACGGAATTCACCCCTCCACTTT
CASSPETGRNSPLHF
>few|TRBD2|16|TRBJ2-7|TRBV27
TGTGCCAGCAGTACCTGGACTAGCGGTTCCCTCTACGAGCAGTACTTC
CASSTWTSGSLYEQYF
>-|-|14|TRBJ2-1|TRBV11-2
TGTGCCAGCAGCTTAGATCTTCCTTCCCAGGAGCAGTTCTTC
CASSLDLPSQEQFF
>-|-|15|TRBJ2-5|TRBV5-1
TGCGCCAGCAGCTCCCTCGGAGGGTCACAAGAGACCCAGTACTTC
CASSSLGGSQETQYF
>many|-|13|TRBJ2-7|TRBV3-1
TGTGCCAGCAGCCCCGACAGGGAGGACGAGCAGTACTTC
CASSPDREDEQYF
>many|-|13|TRBJ1-2|TRBV5-5
TGTGCCAGCAGCTACACAGGGATGTATGGCTACACCTTC
CASSYTGMYGYTF
>many|-|12|TRBJ2-7|TRBV24-1
TGTGCCACCAGTGACGAAGGGGACGAGCAGTACTTC
CATSDEGDEQYF
>-|TRBD1|12|TRBJ1-4|TRBV19
TGTGCCAGTAGGACAGGGAACGAAAAACTGTTTTTT
CASRTGNEKLFF
>few|TRBD1|17|TRBJ1-1|TRBV28
TGTGCCAGCAGTCGAATACCGGGACAGGGATTGAACACTGAAGCTTTCTTT
CASSRIPGQGLNTEAFF
>many|TRBD1|14|TRBJ1-2|TRBV20-1
TGCAGTGCTACTCCGGGACAGGGGAACTATGGCTACACCTTC
CSATPGQGNYGYTF
>-|-|16|TRBJ2-7|TRBV3-1
TGTGCCAGCAGCCAAGATGTGTCGGACAGCTCCTACGAGCAGTACTTC
CASSQDVSDSSYEQYF
>many|TRBD1|15|TRBJ2-5|TRBV7-2
TGTGCCAGCAGCTTAAGGGACAGGGAGGTTGAGACCCAGTACTTC
CASSLRDREVETQYF
>few|TRBD1|13|TRBJ2-7|TRBV29-1
TGCAGCGTCAAGACAGGGAGCTCCTACGAGCAGTACTTC
CSVKTGSSYEQYF
>many|-|13|TRBJ1-2|TRBV5-1
TGCGCCAGCAGGGGGAACTCCCCTTATGGCTACACCTTC
CASRGNSPYGYTF
>many|-|17|TRBJ1-2|TRBV2
TGTGCCAGCAGTCCTGCGACAGGTATGAGGACGGACTATGGCTACACCTTC
CASSPATGMRTDYGYTF
>many|TRBD2|15|TRBJ2-7|TRBV24-1
TGTGCCACCAGTGATGCTCGGCGGGAGAAGGGCGAGCAGTACTTC
CATSDARREKGEQYF
>many|-|13|TRBJ1-2|TRBV7-9
TGTGCCAGCAGCCCTTCCGGCCTCTATGGCTACACCTTC
CASSPSGLYGYTF
>many|TRBD2|17|TRBJ2-2|TRBV19
TGTGCCAGTAGTCGTGGTTACCCCGGGACTAGTTTCGGGGAGCTGTTTTTT
CASSRGYPGTSFGELFF
>-|TRBD1|14|TRBJ2-7|TRBV27
TGTGCCAGCAGTTTCAATTCAGGGGGCCTCGAGCAGTACTTC
CASSFNSGGLEQYF
>many|-|13|TRBJ2-7|TRBV9
TGTGCCAGCAGCGTAGACGGAGACTACGAGCAGTACTTC
CASSVDGDYEQYF
>-|-|16|TRBJ2-3|TRBV13
TGTGCCAGCAGCTCGAATCGAGGGGGGGAGATAGATACGCAGTATTTT
CASSSNRGGEIDTQYF
>-|TRBD1|15|TRBJ2-5|TRBV11-2
TGTGCCAGCAGCTTGGTCACAGGGGGCTCAGAGACCCAGTACTTC
CASSLVTGGSETQYF
>many|-|12|TRBJ1-1|TRBV6-1
TGTGCCAGCACCTGGGGCGGGACTGAAGCTTTCTTT
CASTWGGTEAFF
>-|-|17|TRBJ2-7|TRBV4-3
TGCGCCAGCAGCCAAATTTTTCAAGGGGCTGCCGCCTACGAGCAGTACTTC
CASSQIFQGAAAYEQYF
>-|-|13|TRBJ1-5|TRBV12-3/TRBV12-4
TGTGCCAGCCGGAACAGGGTTGGTCAGCCCCAGCATTTT
CASRNRVGQPQHF
>-|TRBD1|15|TRBJ1-4|TRBV20-1
TGCAGTGCTAGAGATTCGACAGGGCTGGGTGAAAAACTGTTTTTT
CSARDSTGLGEKLFF